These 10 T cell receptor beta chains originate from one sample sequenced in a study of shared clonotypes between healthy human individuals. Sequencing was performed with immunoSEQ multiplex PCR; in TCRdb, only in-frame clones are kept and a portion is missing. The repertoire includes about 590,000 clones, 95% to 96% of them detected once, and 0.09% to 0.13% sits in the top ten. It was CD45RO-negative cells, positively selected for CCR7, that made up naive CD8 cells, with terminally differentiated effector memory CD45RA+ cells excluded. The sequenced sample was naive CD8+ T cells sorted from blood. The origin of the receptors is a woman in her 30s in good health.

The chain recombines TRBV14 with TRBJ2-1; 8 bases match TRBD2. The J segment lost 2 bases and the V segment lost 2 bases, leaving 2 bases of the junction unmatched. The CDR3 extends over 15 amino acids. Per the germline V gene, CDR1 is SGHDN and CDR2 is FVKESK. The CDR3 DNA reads TGTGCCAGCAGCCAAACGGGAGGGCCCTACAATGAGCAGTTCTTC. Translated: CASSQTGGPYNEQFF.

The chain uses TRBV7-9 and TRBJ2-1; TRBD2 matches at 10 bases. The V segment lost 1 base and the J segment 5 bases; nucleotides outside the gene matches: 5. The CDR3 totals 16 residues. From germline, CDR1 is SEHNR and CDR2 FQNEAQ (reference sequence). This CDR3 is CASSLDRLAGNNEQFF. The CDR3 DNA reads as TGTGCCAGCAGCTTAGATCGACTAGCGGGTAACAATGAGCAGTTCTTC.

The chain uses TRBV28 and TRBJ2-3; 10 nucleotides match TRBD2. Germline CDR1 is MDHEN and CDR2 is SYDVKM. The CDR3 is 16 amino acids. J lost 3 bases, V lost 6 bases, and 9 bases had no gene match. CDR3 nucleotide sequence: TGTGCCAGCAGGAAGGGACTAGCGTTTTCTACAGATACGCAGTATTTT. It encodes CASRKGLAFSTDTQYF.

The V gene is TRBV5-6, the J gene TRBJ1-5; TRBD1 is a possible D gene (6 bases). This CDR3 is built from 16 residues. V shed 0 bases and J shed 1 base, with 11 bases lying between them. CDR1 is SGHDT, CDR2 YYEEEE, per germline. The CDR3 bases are TGTGCCAGCAGCTTGGGGGACACGGGGAGCAATCAGCCCCAGCATTTT. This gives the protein CASSLGDTGSNQPQHF. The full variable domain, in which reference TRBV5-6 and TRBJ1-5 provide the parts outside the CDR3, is DAGVTQSPTHLIKTRGQQVTLRCSPKSGHDTVSWYQQALGQGPQFIFQYYEEEERQRGNFPDRFSGHQFPNYSSELNVNALLLGDSALYLCASSLGDTGSNQPQHFGDGTRLSIL.

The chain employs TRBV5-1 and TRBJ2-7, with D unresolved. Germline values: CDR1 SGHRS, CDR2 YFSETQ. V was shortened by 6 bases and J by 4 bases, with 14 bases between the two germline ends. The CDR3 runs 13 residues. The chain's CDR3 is CASTFEDSYEQYF. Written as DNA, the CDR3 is TGCGCCAGCACGTTCGAGGATTCTTACGAGCAGTACTTC. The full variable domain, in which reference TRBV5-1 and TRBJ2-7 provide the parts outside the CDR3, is KAGVTQTPRYLIKTRGQQVTLSCSPISGHRSVSWYQQTPGQGLQFLFEYFSETQRNKGNFPGRFSGRQFSNSRSEMNVSTLELGDSALYLCASTFEDSYEQYFGPGTRLTVT.

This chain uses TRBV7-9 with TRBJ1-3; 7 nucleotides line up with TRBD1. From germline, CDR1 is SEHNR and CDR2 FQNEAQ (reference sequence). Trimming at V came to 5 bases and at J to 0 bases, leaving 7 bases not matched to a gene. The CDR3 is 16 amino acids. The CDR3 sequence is CASSLRQGFSGNTIYF. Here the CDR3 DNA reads TGTGCCAGCAGCCTTCGACAGGGCTTCTCTGGAAACACCATATATTTT. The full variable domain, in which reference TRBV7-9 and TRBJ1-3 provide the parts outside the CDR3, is DTGVSQNPRHKITKRGQNVTFRCDPISEHNRLYWYRQTLGQGPEFLTYFQNEAQLEKSRLLSDRFSAERPKGSFSTLEIQRTEQGDSAMYLCASSLRQGFSGNTIYFGEGSWLTVV.

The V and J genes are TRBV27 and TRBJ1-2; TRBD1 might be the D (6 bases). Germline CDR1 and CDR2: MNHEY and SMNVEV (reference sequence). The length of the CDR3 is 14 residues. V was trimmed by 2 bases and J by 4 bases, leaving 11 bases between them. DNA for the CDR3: TGTGCCAGCAGTTTAATTGGGGGCAGCTATGGCTACACCTTC. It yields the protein CASSLIGGSYGYTF.

This CDR3 reads CASSSGLRWGEAFF. Here the CDR3 DNA reads TGTGCCAGCAGTTCGGGACTCCGGTGGGGTGAAGCTTTCTTT. V usage is TRBV27 and J usage is TRBJ1-1; a possible D gene is TRBD1 (5 bases). Germline V gene lookup returns CDR1 MNHEY and CDR2 SMNVEV (reference sequence). Trimming pared 4 bases from V and 7 bases from J, leaving 16 bases between. The CDR3 length is 14 residues.

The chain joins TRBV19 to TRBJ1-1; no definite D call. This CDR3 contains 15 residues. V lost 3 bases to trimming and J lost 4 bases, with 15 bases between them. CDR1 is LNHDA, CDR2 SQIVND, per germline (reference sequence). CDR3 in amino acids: CASSIDALIGTEAFF. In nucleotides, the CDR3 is TGTGCCAGTAGTATCGACGCGCTCATTGGCACTGAAGCTTTCTTT.

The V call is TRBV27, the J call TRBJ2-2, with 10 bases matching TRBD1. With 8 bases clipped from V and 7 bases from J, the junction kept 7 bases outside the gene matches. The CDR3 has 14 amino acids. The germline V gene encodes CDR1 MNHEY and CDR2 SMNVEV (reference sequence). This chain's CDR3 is CASQPGQGFGELFF. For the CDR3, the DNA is TGTGCCAGCCAACCGGGACAGGGGTTCGGGGAGCTGTTTTTT.